This is a list of T cell receptor beta chains from one sample in a study of B cell selection in AIRE deficiency. Only in-frame clones appear in the TCRdb table, and some are missing; sequencing was by immunoSEQ multiplex PCR. Among about 25,000 clones listed, about 95% were seen once. Sequences were obtained from CD4+CD127+ conventional T cells sorted from PBMCs. These receptors came from a human donor in good health. The CDR3 runs from the conserved cysteine through the conserved F or W. Each record gives: J gene, D gene, clone size, V gene, CDR3 protein, CDR3 DNA. D genes are given only for firm matches. Expanded clones get a size class; other rows say once, few or many, or leave the size out.

>TRBJ2-3|TRBD2|.|TRBV29-1
CSGLAGTSTDTQYF
TGCAGCGGGTTAGCGGGGACTAGCACAGATACGCAGTATTTT
>TRBJ2-3|.|.|TRBV5-5
CASSRSTDTQYF
TGTGCCAGCAGCCGGAGCACAGATACGCAGTATTTT
>TRBJ2-7|.|.|TRBV11-2
CASSLGRTRNEQYF
TGTGCCAGCAGCTTGGGTAGAACCCGCAACGAGCAGTACTTC
>TRBJ1-3|.|.|TRBV7-6
CASSLSWTENTIYF
TGTGCCAGCAGCTTATCGTGGACCGAAAACACCATATATTTT
>TRBJ2-6|.|.|TRBV7-9
CASSLGGPGANVLTF
TGTGCCAGCAGCTTGGGCGGGCCTGGGGCCAACGTCCTGACTTTC
>TRBJ1-4|.|.|TRBV6-1
CASRGANEKLFF
TGTGCCAGCCGAGGGGCTAATGAAAAACTGTTTTTT
>TRBJ1-2|.|.|TRBV5-8
CASNYRVGYGYTF
TGTGCCAGCAATTACAGGGTAGGGTATGGCTACACCTTC
>TRBJ1-5|.|.|TRBV7-2
CASSRGQVVSPQHF
TGTGCCAGCAGCCGCGGGCAGGTCGTCTCTCCCCAGCATTTT
>TRBJ1-1|TRBD1|.|TRBV5-1
CASSFTGQGNTEAFF
TGCGCCAGCAGCTTCACTGGACAGGGGAACACTGAAGCTTTCTTT
>TRBJ2-3|.|once|TRBV2
CASSEVERSTDTQYF
TGTGCCAGCAGTGAGGTGGAACGCAGCACAGATACGCAGTATTTT
>TRBJ1-2|.|.|TRBV28
CASRDHYGYTF
TGTGCCAGCAGGGACCACTATGGCTACACCTTC
>TRBJ2-2|TRBD2|.|TRBV5-1
CASSVGTSGGYTGELFF
TGCGCCAGCAGCGTCGGGACTAGCGGGGGTTACACCGGGGAGCTGTTTTTT
>TRBJ1-1|.|.|TRBV11-1
CASSLPIEEEAFF
TGTGCCAGCAGCTTACCCATAGAGGAGGAAGCTTTCTTT
>TRBJ2-7|.|.|TRBV30
CAWCPGDGYEQYF
TGTGCCTGGTGTCCAGGTGACGGCTACGAGCAGTACTTC
>TRBJ2-5|.|.|TRBV5-6
CASSLWPRETQYF
TGTGCCAGCAGCTTGTGGCCGCGGGAGACCCAGTACTTC
>TRBJ1-1|.|.|TRBV19
CASSVETANTEAFF
TGTGCCAGTTCGGTCGAGACAGCAAACACTGAAGCTTTCTTT
>TRBJ2-5|.|.|TRBV2
CASMGFGGETQYF
TGTGCCAGCATGGGCTTCGGGGGAGAGACCCAGTACTTC
>TRBJ1-1|TRBD1|once|TRBV5-1
CASSGDRGFVTEAFF
TGCGCCAGCAGCGGGGACAGGGGGTTTGTCACTGAAGCTTTCTTT
>TRBJ1-2|.|.|TRBV28
CASTDGYGYTF
TGTGCCAGTACAGACGGCTATGGCTACACCTTC
>TRBJ1-6|.|.|TRBV5-4
CASSLGSGSSYNSPLHF
TGTGCCAGCAGCTTGGGTTCGGGGTCCTCCTATAATTCACCCCTCCACTTT
>TRBJ2-1|.|.|TRBV9
CASSPFNGGEHNEQFF
TGTGCCAGCAGCCCTTTCAACGGGGGTGAGCACAATGAGCAGTTCTTC
>TRBJ1-1|.|.|TRBV6-5
CASSRDPTEAFF
TGTGCCAGCAGTAGGGATCCCACTGAAGCTTTCTTT
>TRBJ2-7|.|once|TRBV2
CASSLGGDYEQYF
TGTGCCAGCAGTCTAGGGGGAGACTACGAGCAGTACTTC
>TRBJ1-1|.|few|TRBV5-1
CASSLETEAFF
TGCGCCAGCAGCTTGGAGACTGAAGCTTTCTTT
>TRBJ2-1|TRBD2|.|TRBV10-3
CAISRTGTSENEQFF
TGTGCCATCAGTCGCACCGGGACTAGCGAAAATGAGCAGTTCTTC
>TRBJ1-1|.|.|TRBV7-6
CASSVDLNTEAFF
TGTGCCAGCAGCGTCGACCTGAACACTGAAGCTTTCTTT
>TRBJ2-3|.|.|TRBV27
CASATPQGSTDTQYF
TGTGCCAGCGCAACCCCGCAGGGGAGCACAGATACGCAGTATTTT
>TRBJ2-3|.|.|TRBV7-2
CASSINPTDTQYF
TGTGCCAGCAGCATCAACCCCACAGATACGCAGTATTTT
>TRBJ2-1|.|.|TRBV5-4
CASSLAVMSSYNEQFF
TGTGCCAGCAGCTTGGCGGTTATGAGCTCCTACAATGAGCAGTTCTTC
>TRBJ1-1|.|.|TRBV6-5
CASRGGWSTEAFF
TGTGCCAGCAGGGGGGGATGGTCCACTGAAGCTTTCTTT
>TRBJ2-3|.|.|TRBV5-5
CASSSPRDRADTQYF
TGTGCCAGCAGCTCCCCACGGGATCGGGCAGATACGCAGTATTTT
>TRBJ2-3|TRBD2|once|TRBV5-5
CASSAEGGTSRDTQYF
TGTGCCAGCAGCGCCGAGGGCGGGACTAGCCGAGATACGCAGTATTTT
>TRBJ1-3|.|.|TRBV6-5
CATKILRNPGNTIYF
TGTGCCACCAAAATCCTAAGGAATCCGGGAAACACCATATATTTT
>TRBJ1-1|.|once|TRBV7-2
CASTQSQGMNTEAFF
TGTGCCAGCACCCAATCGCAGGGGATGAACACTGAAGCTTTCTTT
>TRBJ2-1|.|once|TRBV29-1
CSVQGGSGYNEQFF
TGCAGCGTCCAGGGGGGGAGTGGGTACAATGAGCAGTTCTTC
>TRBJ2-2|.|.|TRBV20-1
CSARRSGELFF
TGCAGTGCTAGAAGGTCCGGGGAGCTGTTTTTT
>TRBJ2-3|TRBD2|.|TRBV7-3
CASSFGAGGRTDTQYF
TGTGCCAGCAGCTTTGGGGCGGGAGGGCGCACAGATACGCAGTATTTT
>TRBJ1-1|.|.|TRBV30
CAWNSDGNTEAFF
TGTGCCTGGAACTCCGATGGGAACACTGAAGCTTTCTTT
>TRBJ1-1|.|.|TRBV5-8
CTSSLVASLKNTEAFF
TGTACCAGCAGCTTGGTTGCATCCCTTAAGAACACTGAAGCTTTCTTT
>TRBJ2-4|TRBD2|.|TRBV6-6
CASSYKQREKGNF
TGTGCCAGCAGTTATAAACAGCGGGAGAAGGGAAACTTC
>TRBJ2-2|.|.|TRBV2
CASRERGGEDTGELFF
TGTGCCAGCAGGGAAAGGGGGGGGGAGGACACCGGGGAGCTGTTTTTT
>TRBJ2-1|.|.|TRBV29-1
CSVSPRAKQFF
TGCAGCGTTTCCCCCCGGGCGAAGCAGTTCTTC
>TRBJ2-1|TRBD2|.|TRBV12-5
CASGLDVGGPSNEQFF
TGTGCTAGTGGTTTGGATGTGGGAGGGCCATCGAATGAGCAGTTCTTC
>TRBJ2-3|.|.|TRBV29-1
CSHGKGKPYDTQYF
TGCAGCCATGGGAAGGGGAAACCCTATGATACGCAGTATTTT
>TRBJ2-1|.|.|TRBV21-1
CASSKKGGTGEGNEQFF
TGTGCCAGCAGCAAAAAGGGAGGGACAGGGGAGGGCAATGAGCAGTTCTTC
>TRBJ1-6|.|.|TRBV4-2
CASSLEFGDPNSPLHF
TGTGCCAGCAGCTTGGAATTCGGGGACCCTAATTCACCCCTCCACTTT
>TRBJ2-5|TRBD1|.|TRBV5-1
CASSPGQGGETQYF
TGCGCCAGCAGCCCGGGACAGGGGGGCGAGACCCAGTACTTC
>TRBJ1-6|.|.|TRBV6-5
CASSEADYNSPLHF
TGTGCCAGCAGTGAGGCAGACTATAATTCACCCCTCCACTTT
>TRBJ1-1|.|.|TRBV19
CASTGDPSGHFMNTEAFF
TGTGCCAGTACGGGGGACCCCTCGGGCCACTTTATGAACACTGAAGCTTTCTTT
>TRBJ2-7|TRBD1|.|TRBV7-2
CASRKPGTGGEEQYF
TGTGCCAGCAGAAAACCCGGGACAGGGGGCGAGGAGCAGTACTTC
>TRBJ1-3|.|.|TRBV6-1
CASSDQGLTSGNTIYF
TGTGCCAGCAGTGATCAAGGACTCACCTCTGGAAACACCATATATTTT
>TRBJ2-1|.|.|TRBV9
CASSVGGGLVDNEQFF
TGTGCCAGCAGCGTAGGGGGCGGACTGGTTGACAATGAGCAGTTCTTC
>TRBJ2-2|TRBD1|.|TRBV10-1
CASRGQGIGELFF
TGCGCCAGCAGGGGACAGGGGATCGGGGAGCTGTTTTTT
>TRBJ2-2|.|.|TRBV29-1
CSVSRVGYTGELFF
TGCAGCGTTTCCAGGGTCGGGTACACCGGGGAGCTGTTTTTT
>TRBJ2-1|TRBD2|.|TRBV25-1
CASSELAGGSQANNEQFF
TGTGCCAGCAGTGAACTAGCGGGGGGGTCCCAAGCCAACAATGAGCAGTTCTTC
>TRBJ2-1|TRBD2|.|TRBV28
CASSETSGGINKQFF
TGTGCCAGCAGTGAGACTAGCGGGGGTATAAATAAGCAGTTCTTC